Below, 22 T cell receptor beta chains from the same sample are listed, as sequenced in a study of cytomegalovirus exposure and HLA in healthy donors. Researchers ran the PCR with 60 Vbeta and 13 Jbeta primers. The repertoire was sequenced with immunoSEQ multiplex PCR; TCRdb's copy has only in-frame clones and lacks some. The profile shows about 160,000 clones, approximately 72% of them singletons. Sequenced input: PBMCs. All receptors come from a female donor in good health and CMV-seronegative.

With regard to this clone: One end of the junction is discordant with germline, which a read error may explain. CDR3 amino acids: CAGSLYGMGGYGYTF. As DNA, the CDR3 is TGTGCCGGCAGTTTATACGGCATGGGGGGATATGGCTACACCTTC. This chain joins TRBV27 and TRBJ1-2, with D perhaps TRBD1 (5 bases). This CDR3 region has 15 residues. Germline V gives CDR1 MNHEY, CDR2 SMNVEV (reference sequence).

This chain connects TRBV6-5 to TRBJ1-6, with 7 positions matching TRBD1. V shed 6 bases, J shed 5 bases, and the junction held 4 bases outside the gene matches. The CDR3 spans 14 residues. From germline, CDR1 is MNHEY and CDR2 SVGAGI. CDR3 residues: CASRTGTDNSPLHF. The CDR3 bases are TGTGCCAGCAGGACAGGGACAGATAATTCACCCCTCCACTTT.

V gene TRBV5-5 combines with J gene TRBJ2-7; 7 nucleotides match TRBD1. Germline CDR1 SGHKS, CDR2 YYEKEE (reference sequence). With 0 bases clipped from V and 2 bases from J, the junction kept 2 bases outside the gene matches. The CDR3 totals 14 residues. CDR3 sequence: CASSLAGQTYEQYF. The CDR3 DNA reads TGTGCCAGCAGCTTGGCGGGACAGACCTACGAGCAGTACTTC.

The sample holds one count of this clone. The chain uses TRBV2 and TRBJ2-2; maybe TRBD2 (6 bases). V lost 6 bases to trimming and J lost 5 bases, with 13 bases between them. Germline V gene sequence: CDR1 SNHLY, CDR2 FYNNEI. This CDR3 has 14 amino acids. CDR3 bases: TGTGCCAGCAGGGGCGGGGAATTAACCGGGGAGCTGTTTTTT. Translation gives CASRGGELTGELFF.

In this sample, this clone turned up once. The chain carries TRBV18 and TRBJ1-1; 9 positions agree with TRBD1. This CDR3 has 16 residues. V shed 0 bases, J shed 4 bases, and the junction held 6 bases outside the gene matches. Germline-derived CDR1 and CDR2 are KGHSH and LQKENI. The CDR3 nucleotides read TGTGCCAGCTCACCACCGGGACAGGGTTGGGGCACTGAAGCTTTCTTT. This sequence encodes CASSPPGQGWGTEAFF.

The V call is TRBV6-6, the J call TRBJ1-1; tentative D call: TRBD1 (6 bases). V lost 5 bases, J lost 0 bases, and 13 bases lay in between. CDR3 size: 15 residues. CDR1 MNHNY and CDR2 SVGAGI come from the germline V gene (reference sequence). CDR3 sequence (DNA): TGTGCCAGCAGTCCGGGACAATTGCTGAACACTGAAGCTTTCTTT. Translated, it gives CASSPGQLLNTEAFF.

This clone was observed a single time. The J gene is TRBJ1-1, the V gene TRBV30, with D possibly TRBD1 on 6 matching bases. The CDR3 is 12 residues long. The germline CDR1 and CDR2 sequences are GTSNPN and SVGIG (reference sequence). The ends were cut back, 4 bases at V and 2 bases at J, with 8 bases in the middle. The CDR3, as DNA: TGTGCCTGGAACAGGGCTAACACTGAAGCTTTCTTT. Its protein product is CAWNRANTEAFF.

This chain uses TRBV6-1 with TRBJ2-5, with D perhaps TRBD1 (6 bases). In germline, CDR1 is MNHNS, CDR2 SASEGT. The CDR3 runs to 11 residues. V lost 4 bases, J lost 13 bases, and 13 bases lay in between. The CDR3 coding sequence is TGTGCCAGCAGTGCGGGACAAAAAAGGTACTTC. This sequence encodes CASSAGQKRYF.

The chain links TRBV4-1 to TRBJ1-5; D is undetermined. V was shortened by 0 bases and J by 4 bases, with 7 bases between the two germline ends. Per the germline V gene, CDR1 is MGHRA and CDR2 is YSYEKL. CDR3 size: 14 residues. The CDR3 reads CASSQDGGNQPQHF. As DNA, the CDR3 is TGCGCCAGCAGCCAAGACGGCGGGAATCAGCCCCAGCATTTT.

This clone was seen a handful of times. The chain joins TRBV6-4 to TRBJ2-3; weak D call: TRBD2 (5 bases). V lost 5 bases and J lost 4, with 16 bases in between. There are 15 residues in the CDR3. The germline V gene encodes CDR1 MRHNA and CDR2 SNTAGT. In nucleotides, the CDR3 is TGTGCCAGCAGTCCCCGGGGTCAGCCTGCAGATACGCAGTATTTT. Translating it yields CASSPRGQPADTQYF.

This chain uses TRBV11-2 with TRBJ2-1, with TRBD2 identical over 11 bases. The CDR3 has 14 amino acids. J was trimmed by 16 bases and V by 4 bases; bases with no gene match: 12. Germline lookup yields CDR1 SGHAT and CDR2 FQNNGV. The CDR3 region is CASSSLTSGGPHFF. CDR3 DNA sequence: TGTGCCAGCAGCTCCCTAACTAGCGGGGGACCCCACTTCTTC. Complete variable domain (other parts from reference TRBV11-2 and TRBJ2-1): EAGVAQSPRYKIIEKRQSVAFWCNPISGHATLYWYQQILGQGPKLLIQFQNNGVVDDSQLPKDRFSAERLKGVDSTLKIQPAKLEDSAVYLCASSSLTSGGPHFFGPGTRLTVL.

V gene TRBV11-2 combines with J gene TRBJ2-7; 7 nucleotides align to TRBD1. With 5 bases clipped from V and 6 bases from J, the junction kept 7 bases outside the gene matches. The CDR3 is 13 residues long. CDR1 is SGHAT and CDR2 is FQNNGV in the germline V gene. The CDR3, as DNA: TGTGCCAGCAGCGGCAACAGGGGTGGCGAGCAGTACTTC. Protein sequence: CASSGNRGGEQYF.

The genes are TRBV19 and TRBJ1-3, with D perhaps TRBD1 (6 bases). Germline CDR1 is LNHDA and CDR2 is SQIVND (reference sequence). The CDR3 has 16 amino acids. Trimming removed 5 bases at V and 0 bases at J, with 14 bases between. The CDR3 spells CASSPTTGHSGNTIYF. In nucleotides, the CDR3 is TGTGCCAGTAGTCCGACGACAGGACACTCTGGAAACACCATATATTTT.

The chain couples TRBV6-5 to TRBJ1-1, with unresolved D. V was clipped by 6 bases and J by 5 bases, with 16 bases between them. CDR3 length equals 14 residues. The germline V gene has CDR1 MNHEY and CDR2 SVGAGI. The chain's CDR3 is CASSDRESRTEAFF. As DNA, the CDR3 is TGTGCCAGCAGCGATCGGGAAAGCAGGACTGAAGCTTTCTTT.

The chain is built from TRBV5-4 and TRBJ2-1; TRBD2 aligns across 10 bases. V lost 4 bases to trimming and J lost 0 bases; unmatched junction nucleotides: 4. CDR1 is SGHNT and CDR2 is YYREEE in the germline V gene (reference sequence). CDR3 length: 16 residues. The CDR3 coding sequence is TGTGCCAGCAGCCCAACTAGCGGGGCCTCCTACAATGAGCAGTTCTTC. This sequence encodes CASSPTSGASYNEQFF.

The J gene is TRBJ2-1, the V gene TRBV11-2; D possibly corresponds to TRBD2 (5 bases). Trimming left V 3 bases short and J 3 bases short, with 12 bases between. CDR1 is SGHAT and CDR2 is FQNNGV in the germline V gene. The CDR3 is made up of 15 amino acids. CDR3 DNA sequence: TGTGCCAGCAGCTTTTCCAGCGACTACTACAATGAGCAGTTCTTC. It specifies CASSFSSDYYNEQFF.

This sequence joins TRBV6-5 and TRBJ1-2; TRBD1 matches at 10 bases. CDR3 size: 15 residues. Per the germline V gene, CDR1 is MNHEY and CDR2 is SVGAGI. The J segment lost 4 bases and the V segment lost 6 bases, leaving 8 bases of the junction unmatched. CDR3: CASRRGQGSAYGYTF. The CDR3 DNA is TGTGCCAGCAGGAGGGGACAGGGGTCCGCCTATGGCTACACCTTC.

J is TRBJ2-7 and V is TRBV19; D might be TRBD2 (5 bases). V was shortened by 3 bases and J by 4 bases, with 19 bases between the two germline ends. The CDR3 is 16 residues long. Germline V CDR1 and CDR2: LNHDA, SQIVND (reference sequence). CDR3 bases: TGTGCCAGTAGTATGATCCCAGCGGTAGGGCTTTACGAGCAGTACTTC. This gives the protein CASSMIPAVGLYEQYF.

In this sample, this clone turned up once. This sequence joins TRBV28 and TRBJ2-7; 11 nucleotides match TRBD1. CDR3 length: 19 residues. Trimming removed 4 bases from V and 5 bases from J; junction bases left unmatched: 19. In germline, CDR1 is MDHEN, CDR2 SYDVKM. The CDR3 here is CASSSYYRRTGGGKNEQYF. As DNA, the CDR3 is TGTGCCAGCAGTTCCTATTACCGGAGGACAGGGGGCGGGAAGAACGAGCAGTACTTC.

The rearrangement links TRBV29-1 to TRBJ2-3, with D unclear. From germline, CDR1 is SQVTM and CDR2 ANQGSEA. V shed 2 bases and J shed 7 bases, with 7 bases lying between them. This CDR3 is 11 amino acids long. Here the CDR3 DNA reads TGCAGCGTTGAATTCCGGTATACGCAGTATTTT. Translation: CSVEFRYTQYF.

The chain employs TRBV5-6 and TRBJ2-7; D is perhaps TRBD2 (6 bases). The ends were cut back, 4 bases at V and 3 bases at J, with 20 bases in the middle. The CDR3 totals 16 residues. Germline lookup yields CDR1 SGHDT and CDR2 YYEEEE. CDR3 in DNA: TGTGCCAGCAGCAACCTAGGAGGGGACCGGAACTACGAGCAGTACTTC. Residues: CASSNLGGDRNYEQYF.

This chain connects TRBV7-2 to TRBJ2-7; tentative D call: TRBD1 (5 bases). Germline V gene data show CDR1 as SGHTA and CDR2 as FQGNSA. This CDR3 has 15 amino acids. Trimming shortened V by 1 base and J by 0 bases, and 10 bases separated the two germline ends. CDR3 sequence reads: CASSLGSGISYEQYF. In DNA form, the CDR3 reads TGTGCCAGCAGCTTAGGGTCAGGGATCTCCTACGAGCAGTACTTC.